The rows below give T cell receptor beta chains drawn from one sample of a study of blood T cell repertoires in COVID-19. Sequencing used immunoSEQ multiplex PCR; TCRdb keeps in-frame clones, though not all of them. The sample has 310,000 or so clones, over 75% seen once. The sample was peripheral blood. All receptors come from a man between 50 and 59 years old with active or convalescent COVID-19. The CDR3 runs from the conserved cysteine through the conserved F or W. Each record gives: V gene, D gene, clone size, J gene, CDR3 DNA, CDR3 protein. A D gene is named only where the DNA matches it firmly. The size field is filled for only some rows; it gives once, few, many or a size class.

>TRBV18|TRBD1|-|TRBJ1-2
TGTGCCAGCTCACCGCAGGGGACAGATCCCAACTATGGCTACACCTTC
CASSPQGTDPNYGYTF
>TRBV7-2|TRBD2|once|TRBJ2-3
TGTGCCAGCAGCTTCTTGCGGGGGACCACAGATACGCAGTATTTT
CASSFLRGTTDTQYF
>TRBV7-3|-|-|TRBJ2-3
TGTGCCAGCAGCTTGACAGGTAGCACAGATACGCAGTATTTT
CASSLTGSTDTQYF
>TRBV6-5|TRBD1|-|TRBJ2-7
TGTGCCAGCAGTTACTCGGGGACAGCCTACGAGCAGTACTTC
CASSYSGTAYEQYF
>TRBV30|-|-|TRBJ2-6
TGTGCCTGGAGCCCGGCTGGGGCCAACGTCCTGACTTTC
CAWSPAGANVLTF
>TRBV27|-|once|TRBJ1-2
TGTGCCAGCAGTTTAAATTTCCCAGGCCCTGGTGGCTACACCTTC
CASSLNFPGPGGYTF
>TRBV7-2|-|few|TRBJ2-3
TGTGCCAGCAGCTTAGTGGGCGGGGCCCGCACAGATACGCAGTATTTT
CASSLVGGARTDTQYF
>TRBV10-3|TRBD2|-|TRBJ2-5
TGTGCCATCAGTGTCACTAGCGGGGAGACCCAGTACTTC
CAISVTSGETQYF
>TRBV6-5|TRBD1|-|TRBJ1-1
TGTGCCAGCAGTTATAGTCGGACAGGTCCCACTGAAGCTTTCTTT
CASSYSRTGPTEAFF
>TRBV4-3|TRBD2|-|TRBJ2-1
TGCGCCAGCAGCCAAGATCCGGTAGCGGGGGGGACAAATGAGCAGTTCTTC
CASSQDPVAGGTNEQFF
>TRBV6-2/TRBV6-3|-|-|TRBJ1-1
TGTGCCAGCAGCCTCGATGGCGGACAAATGAACACTGAAGCTTTCTTT
CASSLDGGQMNTEAFF
>TRBV6-5|TRBD1|-|TRBJ1-2
TGTGCCAGCAGTTACTCGACAGGGGGCGCGCGGGGCTACACCTTC
CASSYSTGGARGYTF
>TRBV21-1|-|-|TRBJ2-3
TGTGCCAGCAGCAGAAAGTGGGGGGGACAGGGTTTGGATACGCAGTATTTT
CASSRKWGGQGLDTQYF
>TRBV7-3|TRBD2|-|TRBJ2-3
TGTGCCAGCAGCTTAGGCGGGACTAGCTTATCCCATACGCAGTATTTT
CASSLGGTSLSHTQYF
>TRBV6-5|TRBD2|-|TRBJ2-4
TGTGCCAGCAGTTACACTAGCGGGAGCGGGGCGAACATTCAGTACTTC
CASSYTSGSGANIQYF
>TRBV6-2/TRBV6-3|-|-|TRBJ2-7
TGTGCCAGCAGTTACTCCCTCCTTTACGAGCAGTACTTC
CASSYSLLYEQYF
>TRBV11-2|TRBD2|once|TRBJ2-1
TGTGCCAGCAGCTTGACCCTAGCGGGAGATGAGCAGTTCTTC
CASSLTLAGDEQFF
>TRBV28|-|-|TRBJ1-5
TGTGCCAGCAGTTTATTGCTAAAGCCCCAGCATTTT
CASSLLLKPQHF
>TRBV29-1|-|-|TRBJ1-2
TGCAGCGTTGGCATGGAGAACTATGGCTACACCTTC
CSVGMENYGYTF
>TRBV23-1|-|few|TRBJ2-1
TGCGCCAGCAGTCAATCGTCCCGTCCGTCCTACAATGAGCAGTTCTTC
CASSQSSRPSYNEQFF
>TRBV14|-|-|TRBJ2-1
TGTGCCAGCAGCCAACGTCGCCAGGGATTCTCCGTAGATGAGCAGTTCTTC
CASSQRRQGFSVDEQFF
>TRBV19|-|-|TRBJ1-1
TGTGCCAGTAGTATGAGTTTGGGGGGTTGGCCCAAGAACACTGAAGCTTTCTTT
CASSMSLGGWPKNTEAFF
>TRBV28|-|once|TRBJ1-6
TGTGCCAGCACCTCTGGGGGGAGCTCCTATAATTCACCCCTCCACTTT
CASTSGGSSYNSPLHF
>TRBV19|TRBD1|-|TRBJ1-2
TGTGCCAGTAGTATAGCCGGGACAGGGTTTTATGGCTACACCTTC
CASSIAGTGFYGYTF
>TRBV5-1|-|-|TRBJ1-2
TGCGCCAGCAGCTTGGGAGTGGTTATGGAGAGCTACACCTTC
CASSLGVVMESYTF
>TRBV2|TRBD2|few|TRBJ2-7
TGTGCCAGCAGTCCACTAGCGGGAGGCTCCTACGAGCAGTACTTC
CASSPLAGGSYEQYF
>TRBV4-2|-|-|TRBJ1-2
TGTGCCAGCAGCCAAGACAACAGGCAGAATAACTATGGCTACACCTTC
CASSQDNRQNNYGYTF
>TRBV5-6|-|-|TRBJ2-5
TGTGCCAGCAGCTCCCCCGGGGAAACCCAAGAGACCCAGTACTTC
CASSSPGETQETQYF
>TRBV2|-|-|TRBJ2-5
TGTGCCAGCAGCAGATCGGGACACAAAGAGACCCAGTACTTC
CASSRSGHKETQYF
>TRBV6-6|-|-|TRBJ1-5
TGTGCCAGCAGTAAGGACACCTATAGCAATCAGCCCCAGCATTTT
CASSKDTYSNQPQHF
>TRBV19|-|-|TRBJ1-4
TGTGCCAGTAGTATCGGAACGGGGAGAGGAACTAATGAAAAACTGTTTTTT
CASSIGTGRGTNEKLFF
>TRBV28|-|-|TRBJ1-6
TGTGCCAGCAGTCTTCCCGGAGAAGGGCGGGGGGGTAGGTCACCCCTCCACTTT
CASSLPGEGRGGRSPLHF
>TRBV29-1|-|-|TRBJ2-7
TGCAGCGCCGAAGGGGAAAACTACGAGCAGTACTTC
CSAEGENYEQYF
>TRBV24-1|TRBD1|-|TRBJ2-2
TGTGCCACCAGTGATTCCGGACAGGGGAGTACCGGGGAGCTGTTTTTT
CATSDSGQGSTGELFF
>TRBV27|-|-|TRBJ1-1
TGTGCCAGCAGTTCAGACGTGCAGGGGCACACTGAAGCTTTCTTT
CASSSDVQGHTEAFF
>TRBV23-1|TRBD1|once|TRBJ1-1
TGCGCCAGCAGTCAATCTTACCCCCGGGACAGGCGATTGGAGAACACTGAAGCTTTCTTT
CASSQSYPRDRRLENTEAFF
>TRBV11-2|TRBD1|-|TRBJ1-1
TGTGCCAGCACCCTCACCGGGACAGACCTCGAAGCTTTCTTT
CASTLTGTDLEAFF
>TRBV3-1/TRBV3-2|-|-|TRBJ1-1
TGTGCCAGCAGCCATCCATTAACAAATGAAGCTTTCTTT
CASSHPLTNEAFF
>TRBV28|-|-|TRBJ1-4
TGTGCCAGCAAACCGGGACACCTTAATGAAAAACTGTTTTTT
CASKPGHLNEKLFF
>TRBV29-1|-|-|TRBJ1-1
TGCAGCGTTGAACCTCTTCCTGGAGGGAACACTGAAGCTTTCTTT
CSVEPLPGGNTEAFF
>TRBV12-3/TRBV12-4|-|-|TRBJ1-1
TGTGCCAGCAGAAGTACAGGGCCTGAAGCTTTCTTT
CASRSTGPEAFF
>TRBV2|-|-|TRBJ1-1
TGTGCCAGCAGCGAAGGGCGGGGGAGGATTGAAGCTTTCTTT
CASSEGRGRIEAFF
>TRBV7-2|TRBD2|-|TRBJ2-1
TGTGCCAGCAGCTTGAATAGCGGGGGCCCCACCCTTTGGAATGAGCAGTTCTTC
CASSLNSGGPTLWNEQFF
>TRBV18|TRBD1|few|TRBJ1-1
TGTGCCAGCTCATCCACAGGGGACGTTGAGAACACTGAAGCTTTCTTT
CASSSTGDVENTEAFF
>TRBV7-2|-|-|TRBJ1-3
TGTGCCAGCAGTCCCCGAGGGTTAGTGTCGGGAAACACCATATATTTT
CASSPRGLVSGNTIYF
>TRBV28|TRBD1|-|TRBJ2-1
TGTGCCAGCAGTACCGGGACAGTAAATGAGCAGTTCTTC
CASSTGTVNEQFF
>TRBV5-6|TRBD1|-|TRBJ2-7
TGTGCCAGCGGGAGGACAGGGGTCCACGAGCAGTACTTC
CASGRTGVHEQYF
>TRBV6-5|-|-|TRBJ1-4
TGTGCCAGCAAGTTACAGACAAACGAAAAACTGTTTTTT
CASKLQTNEKLFF